This TCR beta chain was captured by sequencing in a study of blood T cell repertoires in COVID-19. At the level of the study: The samples span acute and convalescent COVID-19 from the United States, Italy and Spain.

The authors' processing: Amplification of reference gene primers was used by the study to estimate nucleated cell counts. Assay used: immunoSEQ multiplex PCR; TCRdb lists only in-frame clones, some missing. The V and J calls and clone size are taken from that table; D and trimming were inferred from the DNA. The sample lists 70,000 to 95,000 clones, around 88% occurring once. This clonotype was sampled from a woman of 80 years or more with acute or convalescent COVID-19. Sequenced material: peripheral blood.

CDR3 bases: TGTGCCAGCAGCCACCGACTAGCGGGAGGGTCTGAGCAGTTCTTC. Its translation: CASSHRLAGGSEQFF. The chain couples TRBV13 to TRBJ2-1, with 14 bases matching TRBD2. V lost 5 bases to trimming and J lost 9 bases; unmatched junction nucleotides: 6. There are 15 residues in the CDR3. The V gene's germline CDR1 is PRHDT and CDR2 FYEKMQ (reference sequence).